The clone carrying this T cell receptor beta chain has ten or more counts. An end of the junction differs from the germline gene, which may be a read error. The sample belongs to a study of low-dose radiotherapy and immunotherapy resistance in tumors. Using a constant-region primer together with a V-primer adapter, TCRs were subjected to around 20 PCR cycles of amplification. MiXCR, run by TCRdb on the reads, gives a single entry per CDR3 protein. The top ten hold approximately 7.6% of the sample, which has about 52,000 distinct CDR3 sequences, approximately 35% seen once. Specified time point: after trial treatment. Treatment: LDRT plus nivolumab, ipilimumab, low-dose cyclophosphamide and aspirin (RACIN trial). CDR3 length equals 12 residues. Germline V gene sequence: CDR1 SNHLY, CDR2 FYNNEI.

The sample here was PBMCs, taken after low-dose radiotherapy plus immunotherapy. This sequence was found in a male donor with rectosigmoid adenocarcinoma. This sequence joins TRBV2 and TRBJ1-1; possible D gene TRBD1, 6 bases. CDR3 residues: CASRTTGQGFSF. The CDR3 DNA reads TGTGCCAGCAGAACCACAGGGCAAGGTTTTTCTTTT.